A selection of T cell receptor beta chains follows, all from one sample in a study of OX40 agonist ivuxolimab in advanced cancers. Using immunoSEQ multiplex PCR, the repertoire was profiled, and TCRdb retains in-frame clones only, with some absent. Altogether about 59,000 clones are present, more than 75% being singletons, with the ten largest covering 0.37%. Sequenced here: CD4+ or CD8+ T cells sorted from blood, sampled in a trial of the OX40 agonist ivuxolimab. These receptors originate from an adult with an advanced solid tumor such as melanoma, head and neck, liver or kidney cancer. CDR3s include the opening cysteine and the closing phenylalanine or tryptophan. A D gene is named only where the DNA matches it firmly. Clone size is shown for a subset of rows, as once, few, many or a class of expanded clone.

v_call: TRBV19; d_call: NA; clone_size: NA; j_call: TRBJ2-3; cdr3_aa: CASRWRSSTDTQYF; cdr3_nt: TGTGCCAGTAGGTGGAGGTCTAGCACAGATACGCAGTATTTT
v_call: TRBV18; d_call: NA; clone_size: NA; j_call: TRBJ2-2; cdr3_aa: CASSPPIGGTGELFF; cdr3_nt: TGTGCCAGCTCACCACCGATTGGGGGGACCGGGGAGCTGTTTTTT
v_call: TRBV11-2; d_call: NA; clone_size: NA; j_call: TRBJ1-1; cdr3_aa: CASSRGRGAAEAFF; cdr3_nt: TGTGCCAGCAGCCGGGGAAGGGGTGCGGCTGAAGCTTTCTTT
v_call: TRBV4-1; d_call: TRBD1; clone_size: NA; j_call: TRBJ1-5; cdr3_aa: CASSRTAGGVGNQPQHF; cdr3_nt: TGCGCCAGCAGCCGCACGGCAGGGGGAGTTGGCAATCAGCCCCAGCATTTT
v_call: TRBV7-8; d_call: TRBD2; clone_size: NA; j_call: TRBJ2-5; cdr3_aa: CASSFRRLAGRQTQYF; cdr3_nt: TGTGCCAGCAGCTTCCGGAGACTAGCGGGTCGGCAGACCCAGTACTTC
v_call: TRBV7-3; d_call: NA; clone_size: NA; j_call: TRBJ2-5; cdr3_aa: CASSLRGRDTLETQYF; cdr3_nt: TGTGCCAGCAGCTTAAGGGGCCGAGACACCCTCGAGACCCAGTACTTC
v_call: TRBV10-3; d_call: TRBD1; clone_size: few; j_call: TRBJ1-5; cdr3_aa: CASTGGGNQPQHF; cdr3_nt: TGTGCCTCTACAGGGGGCGGCAATCAGCCCCAGCATTTT
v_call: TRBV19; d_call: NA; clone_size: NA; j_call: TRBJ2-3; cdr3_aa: CASRLVPTDTQYF; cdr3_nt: TGTGCCAGTAGACTAGTACCCACAGATACGCAGTATTTT
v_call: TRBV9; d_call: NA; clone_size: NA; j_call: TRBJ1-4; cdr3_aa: CASSVGTTGTTNEKLFF; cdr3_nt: TGTGCCAGCAGCGTAGGAACCACAGGGACTACAAATGAAAAACTGTTTTTT
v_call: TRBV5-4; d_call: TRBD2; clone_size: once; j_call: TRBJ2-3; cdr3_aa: CASPKAPGLAVPTDTQYF; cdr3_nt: TGTGCCAGCCCGAAGGCGCCGGGACTAGCGGTCCCCACAGATACGCAGTATTTT
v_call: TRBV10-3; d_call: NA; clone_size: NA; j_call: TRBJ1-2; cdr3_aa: CAINWDGYGGYTF; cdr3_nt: TGTGCCATCAATTGGGACGGCTATGGAGGCTACACCTTC
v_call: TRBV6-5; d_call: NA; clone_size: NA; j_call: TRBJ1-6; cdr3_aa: CASSSGNSPLHF; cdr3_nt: TGTGCCAGCAGTTCCGGTAATTCACCCCTCCACTTT
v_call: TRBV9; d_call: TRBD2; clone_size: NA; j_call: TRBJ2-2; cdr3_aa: CASTGLAGGPTGELFF; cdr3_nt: TGTGCCAGCACGGGACTAGCGGGGGGGCCCACCGGGGAGCTGTTTTTT
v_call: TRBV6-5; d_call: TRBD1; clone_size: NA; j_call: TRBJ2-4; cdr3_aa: CASSYGQGAGIQYF; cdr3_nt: TGTGCCAGCAGTTACGGGCAGGGGGCCGGCATTCAGTACTTC
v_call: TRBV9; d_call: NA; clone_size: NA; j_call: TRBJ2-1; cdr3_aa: CASSVGPELYNEQFF; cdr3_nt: TGTGCCAGCAGCGTAGGGCCCGAGTTATACAATGAGCAGTTCTTC
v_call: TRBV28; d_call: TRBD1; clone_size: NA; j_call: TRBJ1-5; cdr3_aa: CASSLGGQGAKPQHF; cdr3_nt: TGTGCCAGCAGTTTAGGAGGACAGGGGGCCAAGCCCCAGCATTTT
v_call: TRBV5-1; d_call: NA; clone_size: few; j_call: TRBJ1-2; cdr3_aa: CASRDGGYLISSNYGYTF; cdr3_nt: TGCGCCAGCCGTGACGGGGGATATCTGATATCCTCTAACTATGGCTACACCTTC
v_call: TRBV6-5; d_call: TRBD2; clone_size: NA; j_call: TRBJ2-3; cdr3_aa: CASRLAEGTDTQYF; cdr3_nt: TGTGCCAGCAGACTAGCGGAGGGCACAGATACGCAGTATTTT
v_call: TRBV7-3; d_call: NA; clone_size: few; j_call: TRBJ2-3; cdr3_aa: CASSLTRTQTQYF; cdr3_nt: TGTGCCAGCAGCTTGACGAGGACACAGACGCAGTATTTT
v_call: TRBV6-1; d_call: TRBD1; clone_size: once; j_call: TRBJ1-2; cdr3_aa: CASSEHPQGGYGYTF; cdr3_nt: TGTGCCAGCAGTGAACACCCTCAGGGGGGCTATGGCTACACCTTC
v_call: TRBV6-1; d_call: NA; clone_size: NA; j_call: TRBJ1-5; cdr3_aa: CASRLSGGFNQPQHF; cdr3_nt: TGTGCCAGCAGATTATCCGGGGGGTTTAATCAGCCCCAGCATTTT
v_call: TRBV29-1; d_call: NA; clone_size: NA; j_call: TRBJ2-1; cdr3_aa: CSVEALVGEQFF; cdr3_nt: TGCAGCGTTGAGGCCTTAGTGGGTGAGCAGTTCTTC
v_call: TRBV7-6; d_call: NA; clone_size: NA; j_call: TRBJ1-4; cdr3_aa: CASSLSGTSRKLFF; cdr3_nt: TGTGCCAGCAGCCTCTCCGGGACCTCGCGAAAACTGTTTTTT
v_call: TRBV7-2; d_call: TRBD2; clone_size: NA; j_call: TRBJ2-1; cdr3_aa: CASSLEGGPYEQFF; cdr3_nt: TGTGCCAGCAGCTTAGAGGGAGGGCCGTATGAGCAGTTCTTC
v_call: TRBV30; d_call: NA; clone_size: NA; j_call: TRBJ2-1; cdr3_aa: CAWSTTTGWEQFF; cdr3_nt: TGTGCCTGGAGTACCACAACAGGGTGGGAGCAGTTCTTC
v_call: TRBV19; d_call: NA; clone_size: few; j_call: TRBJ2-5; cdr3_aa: CASSIDIGQETQYF; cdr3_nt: TGTGCCAGTAGTATAGATATAGGGCAAGAGACCCAGTACTTC
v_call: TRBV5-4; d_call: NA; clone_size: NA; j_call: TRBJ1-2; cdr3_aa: CASSFPTPNGQINYGYTF; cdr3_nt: TGTGCCAGCAGCTTTCCCACTCCTAACGGACAGATAAACTATGGCTACACCTTC
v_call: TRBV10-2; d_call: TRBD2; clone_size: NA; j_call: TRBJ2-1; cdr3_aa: CASSDGTSGTSYNEQFF; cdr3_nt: TGCGCCAGCTCTGACGGGACTAGCGGAACCTCCTACAATGAGCAGTTCTTC
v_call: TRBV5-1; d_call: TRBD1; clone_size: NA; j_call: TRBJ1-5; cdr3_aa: CASSLGDSYQPQHF; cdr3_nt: TGCGCCAGCAGCTTGGGGGACAGCTATCAGCCCCAGCATTTT
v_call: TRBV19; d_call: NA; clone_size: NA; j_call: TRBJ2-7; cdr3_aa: CATKPTSSRDEQYF; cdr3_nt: TGTGCCACCAAACCGACCTCTTCCCGGGACGAGCAGTACTTC
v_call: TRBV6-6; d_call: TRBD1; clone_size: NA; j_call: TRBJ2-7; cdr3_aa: CASSYRDRVLSSYF; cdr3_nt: TGTGCCAGCAGTTACCGGGACAGGGTATTATCATCGTACTTC
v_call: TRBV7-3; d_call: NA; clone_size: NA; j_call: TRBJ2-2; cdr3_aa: CASSYGGHTGELFF; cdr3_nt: TGTGCCAGCAGCTACGGGGGACACACCGGGGAGCTGTTTTTT
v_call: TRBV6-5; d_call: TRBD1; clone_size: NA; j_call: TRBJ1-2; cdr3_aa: CASSSGTASGGYTF; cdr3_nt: TGTGCCAGCAGCTCCGGGACAGCTTCAGGGGGCTACACCTTC
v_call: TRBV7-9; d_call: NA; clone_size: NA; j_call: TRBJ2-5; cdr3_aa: CASSWYQETQYF; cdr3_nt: TGTGCCAGCAGTTGGTACCAAGAGACCCAGTACTTC
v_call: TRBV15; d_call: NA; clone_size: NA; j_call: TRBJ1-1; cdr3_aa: CATSRDLATKNTEAFF; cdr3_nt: TGTGCCACCAGCAGAGATCTTGCCACAAAAAACACTGAAGCTTTCTTT
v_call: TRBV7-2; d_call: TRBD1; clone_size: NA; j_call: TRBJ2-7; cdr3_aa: CASSDRDRADEQYF; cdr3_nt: TGTGCCAGCAGCGACCGGGACAGGGCCGACGAGCAGTACTTC